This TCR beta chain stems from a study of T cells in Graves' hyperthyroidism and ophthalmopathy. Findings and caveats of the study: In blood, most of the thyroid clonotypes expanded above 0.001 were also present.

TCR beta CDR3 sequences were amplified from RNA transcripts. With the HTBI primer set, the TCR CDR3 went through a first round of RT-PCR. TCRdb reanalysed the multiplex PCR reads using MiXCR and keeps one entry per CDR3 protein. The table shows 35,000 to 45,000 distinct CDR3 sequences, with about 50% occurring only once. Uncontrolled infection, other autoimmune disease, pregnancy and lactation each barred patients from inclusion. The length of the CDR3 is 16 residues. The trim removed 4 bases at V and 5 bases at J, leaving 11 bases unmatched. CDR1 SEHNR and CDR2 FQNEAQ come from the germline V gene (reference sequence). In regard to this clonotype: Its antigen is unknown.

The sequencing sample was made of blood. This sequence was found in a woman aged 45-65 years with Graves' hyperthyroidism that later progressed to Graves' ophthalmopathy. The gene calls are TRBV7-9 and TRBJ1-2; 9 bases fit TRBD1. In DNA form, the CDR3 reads TGTGCCAGCAGCTCAACCGACCCGGGACAGGGTTATGGCTACACCTTC. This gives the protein CASSSTDPGQGYGYTF. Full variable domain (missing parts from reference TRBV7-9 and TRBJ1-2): DTGVSQNPRHKITKRGQNVTFRCDPISEHNRLYWYRQTLGQGPEFLTYFQNEAQLEKSRLLSDRFSAERPKGSFSTLEIQRTEQGDSAMYLCASSSTDPGQGYGYTFGSGTRLTVV.